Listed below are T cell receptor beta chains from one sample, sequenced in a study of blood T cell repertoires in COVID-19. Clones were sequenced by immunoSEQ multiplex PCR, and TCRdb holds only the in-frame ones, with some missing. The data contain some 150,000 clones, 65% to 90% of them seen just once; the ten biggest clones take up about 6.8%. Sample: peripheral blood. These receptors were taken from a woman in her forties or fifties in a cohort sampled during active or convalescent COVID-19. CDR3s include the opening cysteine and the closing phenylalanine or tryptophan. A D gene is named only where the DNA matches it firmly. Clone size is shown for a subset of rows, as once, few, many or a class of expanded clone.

CDR3 DNA: TGTGCCAGCAGCTTCCCCAGGGGGCGCGATGAAAAACTGTTTTTT
CDR3 protein: CASSFPRGRDEKLFF
clone size: NA
J gene: TRBJ1-4
V gene: TRBV7-8
D gene: TRBD1

CDR3 DNA: TGTGCCAGCAGCCACCGGGCCTACGAGCAGTACTTC
CDR3 protein: CASSHRAYEQYF
clone size: NA
J gene: TRBJ2-7
V gene: TRBV14
D gene: NA

CDR3 DNA: TGTGCCAGCAGCTTAATGTCTGTGGAAAAACTGTTTTTT
CDR3 protein: CASSLMSVEKLFF
clone size: NA
J gene: TRBJ1-4
V gene: TRBV7-8
D gene: NA

CDR3 DNA: TGTGCCATCACCTCCGGGACAGGACTTAACTATGGCTACACCTTC
CDR3 protein: CAITSGTGLNYGYTF
clone size: NA
J gene: TRBJ1-2
V gene: TRBV10-3
D gene: TRBD1

CDR3 DNA: TGCGCCAGCAGCTTGGGGTCTAGCGGGGGTAGGGAGACCCAGTACTTC
CDR3 protein: CASSLGSSGGRETQYF
clone size: NA
J gene: TRBJ2-5
V gene: TRBV5-1
D gene: TRBD2

CDR3 DNA: TGTGCCAGCAGCCTAAAATCTGGAAACACCATATATTTT
CDR3 protein: CASSLKSGNTIYF
clone size: NA
J gene: TRBJ1-3
V gene: TRBV2
D gene: NA

CDR3 DNA: TGTGCCAGTACCGACGATCGGAGCTTAGGAAACACCATATATTTT
CDR3 protein: CASTDDRSLGNTIYF
clone size: NA
J gene: TRBJ1-3
V gene: TRBV19
D gene: NA

CDR3 DNA: TGTGCCAGCCTCCTACCGACAGATAATCAGCCCCAGCATTTT
CDR3 protein: CASLLPTDNQPQHF
clone size: NA
J gene: TRBJ1-5
V gene: TRBV6-6
D gene: NA

CDR3 DNA: TGTGCCATCAGTGAGTCATCGGGGAACACCGGGGAGCTGTTTTTT
CDR3 protein: CAISESSGNTGELFF
clone size: NA
J gene: TRBJ2-2
V gene: TRBV10-3
D gene: NA

CDR3 DNA: TGTGCCAGCAGTTTGGCACAGGGGGATGGCTACACCTTC
CDR3 protein: CASSLAQGDGYTF
clone size: NA
J gene: TRBJ1-2
V gene: TRBV27
D gene: TRBD1

CDR3 DNA: TGTGCCAGCAGCCTCTGGAGGAACACTGAAGCTTTCTTT
CDR3 protein: CASSLWRNTEAFF
clone size: NA
J gene: TRBJ1-1
V gene: TRBV27
D gene: NA

CDR3 DNA: TGTGCCAGTAGTATATCTGGGACAGGACGATCCGTTGGCTACACCTTC
CDR3 protein: CASSISGTGRSVGYTF
clone size: once
J gene: TRBJ1-2
V gene: TRBV19
D gene: TRBD1

CDR3 DNA: TGTGCCAGAAGCTTAGTCGCAGAAAGCTCCTACGAGCAGTACTTC
CDR3 protein: CARSLVAESSYEQYF
clone size: NA
J gene: TRBJ2-7
V gene: TRBV7-5
D gene: NA

CDR3 DNA: TGTGCCAGCAGCAAAAGACAGGGGCACACCGGGGAGCTGTTTTTT
CDR3 protein: CASSKRQGHTGELFF
clone size: few
J gene: TRBJ2-2
V gene: TRBV5-6
D gene: TRBD1

CDR3 DNA: TGTGCCAGTAGCCTCATCAAAACAGGGGGTCAGCCCCAGCATTTT
CDR3 protein: CASSLIKTGGQPQHF
clone size: NA
J gene: TRBJ1-5
V gene: TRBV19
D gene: TRBD1

CDR3 DNA: TGTGCCAGCGGGGGAGGGAGGGACTACGAGCAGTACTTC
CDR3 protein: CASGGGRDYEQYF
clone size: few
J gene: TRBJ2-7
V gene: TRBV2
D gene: TRBD2

CDR3 DNA: TGTGCCAGCGACAGAAACACCGGGGAGCTGTTTTTT
CDR3 protein: CASDRNTGELFF
clone size: NA
J gene: TRBJ2-2
V gene: TRBV6-6
D gene: NA

CDR3 DNA: TGTGCCAGCAGCCCCAGACAGATGAGCACAGATACGCAGTATTTT
CDR3 protein: CASSPRQMSTDTQYF
clone size: NA
J gene: TRBJ2-3
V gene: TRBV7-3
D gene: NA

CDR3 DNA: TGCAGCGTTGGCCTACTAGCGGGGGACGGATCAGAGACCCAGTACTTC
CDR3 protein: CSVGLLAGDGSETQYF
clone size: NA
J gene: TRBJ2-5
V gene: TRBV29-1
D gene: TRBD2

CDR3 DNA: TGTGCCAGTAAAGCGACAGGGAAGGGAGAAAAACTGTTTTTT
CDR3 protein: CASKATGKGEKLFF
clone size: NA
J gene: TRBJ1-4
V gene: TRBV19
D gene: TRBD1

CDR3 DNA: TGTGCCAGCAGGGGACTAGCGGTTAGCACAGATACGCAGTATTTT
CDR3 protein: CASRGLAVSTDTQYF
clone size: NA
J gene: TRBJ2-3
V gene: TRBV7-9
D gene: TRBD2

CDR3 DNA: TGCGCCAGCTCTGGGGGGTCCTACGAGCAGTACTTC
CDR3 protein: CASSGGSYEQYF
clone size: NA
J gene: TRBJ2-7
V gene: TRBV5-1
D gene: NA

CDR3 DNA: TGTGCCAGCCTCAAAGGGGATACTAATGAAAAACTGTTTTTT
CDR3 protein: CASLKGDTNEKLFF
clone size: NA
J gene: TRBJ1-4
V gene: TRBV6-5
D gene: NA

CDR3 DNA: TGTGCCACCAGACTTCGGGACACCAGCAATGAGCAGTTCTTC
CDR3 protein: CATRLRDTSNEQFF
clone size: NA
J gene: TRBJ2-1
V gene: TRBV15
D gene: NA

CDR3 DNA: TGTGCCAGCAGCTTAAGGGGTCGGGGGTTGAACACTGAAGCTTTCTTT
CDR3 protein: CASSLRGRGLNTEAFF
clone size: NA
J gene: TRBJ1-1
V gene: TRBV11-2
D gene: NA

CDR3 DNA: TGTGCCAGTAGTGAGGCCTCTCAGCCCCAGCATTTT
CDR3 protein: CASSEASQPQHF
clone size: NA
J gene: TRBJ1-5
V gene: TRBV19
D gene: NA

CDR3 DNA: TGTGCCAGCTCACTCCGACAGGGGTTAGAATCACCCCTCCACTTT
CDR3 protein: CASSLRQGLESPLHF
clone size: NA
J gene: TRBJ1-6
V gene: TRBV18
D gene: TRBD1

CDR3 DNA: TGTGCCAGCAGCTGGTCAGGAGAAAAACTGTTTTTT
CDR3 protein: CASSWSGEKLFF
clone size: NA
J gene: TRBJ1-4
V gene: TRBV11-2
D gene: NA

CDR3 DNA: TGTGCCAGCTCACGCGGGACAGTTAATGAAAAACTGTTTTTT
CDR3 protein: CASSRGTVNEKLFF
clone size: NA
J gene: TRBJ1-4
V gene: TRBV18
D gene: TRBD1

CDR3 DNA: TGTGCCTGGAGTGCAACACGCTACGAGCAGTACTTC
CDR3 protein: CAWSATRYEQYF
clone size: NA
J gene: TRBJ2-7
V gene: TRBV30
D gene: NA

CDR3 DNA: TGTGCCAGCAGCGCGTCACCTGCAACTAATGAAAAACTGTTTTTT
CDR3 protein: CASSASPATNEKLFF
clone size: NA
J gene: TRBJ1-4
V gene: TRBV7-2
D gene: NA

CDR3 DNA: TGTGCCAGCAGCGTAGCCGTGGGGGGGGCCCAAGAGACCCAGTACTTC
CDR3 protein: CASSVAVGGAQETQYF
clone size: NA
J gene: TRBJ2-5
V gene: TRBV9
D gene: NA

CDR3 DNA: TGTGCCAGCTCACCGGGGACAGGGGACGGCTATGGCTACACCTTC
CDR3 protein: CASSPGTGDGYGYTF
clone size: NA
J gene: TRBJ1-2
V gene: TRBV18
D gene: TRBD1

CDR3 DNA: TGTGCCAGCAGCGCCAGGGACAGAGGGCCCTACGAGCAGTACTTC
CDR3 protein: CASSARDRGPYEQYF
clone size: few
J gene: TRBJ2-7
V gene: TRBV7-2
D gene: TRBD1

CDR3 DNA: TGTGCCACCAGCAGAGTAGCCAGGGCGAACACTGAAGCTTTCTTT
CDR3 protein: CATSRVARANTEAFF
clone size: many
J gene: TRBJ1-1
V gene: TRBV15
D gene: NA

CDR3 DNA: TGTGCCAGCAGTGAGGACATGACTCAGCCCCAGCATTTT
CDR3 protein: CASSEDMTQPQHF
clone size: NA
J gene: TRBJ1-5
V gene: TRBV6-4
D gene: NA

CDR3 DNA: TGCGCCAGCAGGGCCCTAACTAGCGGGGGGAGGATGGGAGATACGCAGTATTTT
CDR3 protein: CASRALTSGGRMGDTQYF
clone size: NA
J gene: TRBJ2-3
V gene: TRBV4-1
D gene: TRBD2

CDR3 DNA: TGTGCCAGCAGCCTGGGAGGTTTTGAGTCACCCCTCCACTTT
CDR3 protein: CASSLGGFESPLHF
clone size: NA
J gene: TRBJ1-6
V gene: TRBV3-1/TRBV3-2
D gene: NA

CDR3 DNA: TGTGCCAGCAGGGTGACAGGATCGGCCGGGGAGCTGTTTTTT
CDR3 protein: CASRVTGSAGELFF
clone size: NA
J gene: TRBJ2-2
V gene: TRBV2
D gene: NA

CDR3 DNA: TGTGCCTCAAACAGGGGGAGCTCTGGAAACACCATATATTTT
CDR3 protein: CASNRGSSGNTIYF
clone size: NA
J gene: TRBJ1-3
V gene: TRBV19
D gene: TRBD1

CDR3 DNA: TGTGCCAGCAGCCAAGGAGTCCTACAGGGGGCTGGAAACACCATATATTTT
CDR3 protein: CASSQGVLQGAGNTIYF
clone size: NA
J gene: TRBJ1-3
V gene: TRBV3-1/TRBV3-2
D gene: TRBD1

CDR3 DNA: TGTGCCAGCAGCAAGACTAGCGGGGGCACAGATACGCAGTATTTT
CDR3 protein: CASSKTSGGTDTQYF
clone size: NA
J gene: TRBJ2-3
V gene: TRBV7-2
D gene: TRBD2

CDR3 DNA: TGTGCCAGCAGCCTCTCGAGCGGAATTAATAGCAATCAGCCCCAGCATTTT
CDR3 protein: CASSLSSGINSNQPQHF
clone size: NA
J gene: TRBJ1-5
V gene: TRBV7-8
D gene: NA

CDR3 DNA: TGTGCCAGCACCTGGGCGGGTGTGAACACTGAAGCTTTCTTT
CDR3 protein: CASTWAGVNTEAFF
clone size: NA
J gene: TRBJ1-1
V gene: TRBV7-8
D gene: NA

CDR3 DNA: TGTGCCAGCTCACACGAGGGGGGGCGCAACTATGGCTACACCTTC
CDR3 protein: CASSHEGGRNYGYTF
clone size: once
J gene: TRBJ1-2
V gene: TRBV18
D gene: NA

CDR3 DNA: TGTGCCAGCAGCCTAGATCGGGACACTGAAGCTTTCTTT
CDR3 protein: CASSLDRDTEAFF
clone size: NA
J gene: TRBJ1-1
V gene: TRBV11-3
D gene: NA

CDR3 DNA: TGTGCCACCAGCAGAGATCGGGGGGCGGCTAATGAAAAACTGTTTTTT
CDR3 protein: CATSRDRGAANEKLFF
clone size: NA
J gene: TRBJ1-4
V gene: TRBV15
D gene: NA

CDR3 DNA: TGTGCCTGGAGTCTACAGGGGTTCGGCTACACCTTC
CDR3 protein: CAWSLQGFGYTF
clone size: NA
J gene: TRBJ1-2
V gene: TRBV30
D gene: TRBD1

CDR3 DNA: TGTGCCACCAGTGATTTGACAGGGTGGGCCGGGGAGCTGTTTTTT
CDR3 protein: CATSDLTGWAGELFF
clone size: NA
J gene: TRBJ2-2
V gene: TRBV24-1
D gene: NA

CDR3 DNA: TGTGCCAGCAGTCACGGACAGGATAGCACAGATACGCAGTATTTT
CDR3 protein: CASSHGQDSTDTQYF
clone size: NA
J gene: TRBJ2-3
V gene: TRBV9
D gene: TRBD1

CDR3 DNA: TGTGCCATCAGTGAGTCCCCGGGACAGGGCAATCAGCCCCAGCATTTT
CDR3 protein: CAISESPGQGNQPQHF
clone size: NA
J gene: TRBJ1-5
V gene: TRBV10-3
D gene: TRBD1

CDR3 DNA: TGCAGCGCCGAGGGGGACAATGAGCAGTTCTTC
CDR3 protein: CSAEGDNEQFF
clone size: NA
J gene: TRBJ2-1
V gene: TRBV29-1
D gene: NA

CDR3 DNA: TGTGCCAGCAGTGAATTGACAGGATTTAGCAATCAGCCCCAGCATTTT
CDR3 protein: CASSELTGFSNQPQHF
clone size: NA
J gene: TRBJ1-5
V gene: TRBV6-1
D gene: NA

CDR3 DNA: TGTGCCAGCTCGCCAGATGGACAGGGGCTGTTCTTC
CDR3 protein: CASSPDGQGLFF
clone size: NA
J gene: TRBJ2-1
V gene: TRBV18
D gene: TRBD1

CDR3 DNA: TGTGCCAGCAGCTTGGTCCGGGGAGCGGACTATGGCTACACCTTC
CDR3 protein: CASSLVRGADYGYTF
clone size: NA
J gene: TRBJ1-2
V gene: TRBV5-6
D gene: NA

CDR3 DNA: TGTGCCAGCAGCGTAGCCTTAGACAGCTCTGGAAACACCATATATTTT
CDR3 protein: CASSVALDSSGNTIYF
clone size: once
J gene: TRBJ1-3
V gene: TRBV9
D gene: NA

CDR3 DNA: TGTGCCAGCAGCGTAGACGCAGGGGGGACTCGAAACACTGAAGCTTTCTTT
CDR3 protein: CASSVDAGGTRNTEAFF
clone size: NA
J gene: TRBJ1-1
V gene: TRBV9
D gene: TRBD1

CDR3 DNA: TGTGCCAGCAGCTTGGGAGCTAGGTTGGTCGCAGATACGCAGTATTTT
CDR3 protein: CASSLGARLVADTQYF
clone size: NA
J gene: TRBJ2-3
V gene: TRBV5-6
D gene: NA

CDR3 DNA: TGTGCCAGCAGCCAAGACAGGGGATCCGGAAACACCATATATTTT
CDR3 protein: CASSQDRGSGNTIYF
clone size: NA
J gene: TRBJ1-3
V gene: TRBV5-4
D gene: TRBD1